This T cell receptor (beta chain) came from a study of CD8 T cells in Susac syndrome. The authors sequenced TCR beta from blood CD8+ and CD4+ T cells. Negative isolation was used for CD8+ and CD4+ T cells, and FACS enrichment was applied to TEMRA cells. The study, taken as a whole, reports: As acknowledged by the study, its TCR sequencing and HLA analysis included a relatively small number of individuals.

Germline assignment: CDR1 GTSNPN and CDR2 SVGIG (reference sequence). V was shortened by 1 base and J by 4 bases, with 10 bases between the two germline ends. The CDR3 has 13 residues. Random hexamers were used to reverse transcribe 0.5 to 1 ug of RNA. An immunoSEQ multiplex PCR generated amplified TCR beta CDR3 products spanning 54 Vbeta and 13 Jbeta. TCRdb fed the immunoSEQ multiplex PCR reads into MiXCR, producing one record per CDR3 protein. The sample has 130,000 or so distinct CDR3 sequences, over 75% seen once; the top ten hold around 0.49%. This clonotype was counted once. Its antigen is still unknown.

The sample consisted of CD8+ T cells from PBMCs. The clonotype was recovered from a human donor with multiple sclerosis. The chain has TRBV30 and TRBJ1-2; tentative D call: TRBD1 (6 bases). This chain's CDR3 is CAWSAGTSYGYTF. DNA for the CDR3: TGTGCCTGGAGTGCCGGGACAAGCTATGGCTACACCTTC.